The source of this T cell receptor beta chain is a study of T-cell reconstitution after alpha-beta-depleted transplantation in children. The TCRbeta library incorporated unique molecular identifiers. One entry per CDR3 protein results from TCRdb running MiXCR on the PCR reads. The sample lists some 520,000 distinct CDR3 sequences; around a third were seen once. There are 14 residues in the CDR3. CDR1 and CDR2 (germline): SGHRS, YFSETQ. V shed 2 bases and J shed 2 bases, with 9 bases lying between them. A few counts support this clonotype. The material sequenced was PBMCs from the stem cell graft donor, taken from the stem cell graft. The chain is built from TRBV5-1 and TRBJ2-3, with D unresolved. The clonotype was recovered from a human donor who donated a stem cell graft to a child with aplastic anemia. The CDR3 nucleotides read TGCGCCAGCAGCTTACGGCACTTCACAGATACGCAGTATTTT. Amino acids: CASSLRHFTDTQYF.